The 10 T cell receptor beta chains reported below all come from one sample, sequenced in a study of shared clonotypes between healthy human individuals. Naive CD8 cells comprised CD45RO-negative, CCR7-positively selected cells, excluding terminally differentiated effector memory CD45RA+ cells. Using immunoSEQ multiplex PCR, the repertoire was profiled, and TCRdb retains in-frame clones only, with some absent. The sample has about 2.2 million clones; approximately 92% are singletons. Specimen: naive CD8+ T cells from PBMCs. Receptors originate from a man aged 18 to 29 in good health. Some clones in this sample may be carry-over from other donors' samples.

In nucleotides, the CDR3 is TGTGCCAGCAGCTTAGTAATGGATGTAACCTACGAGCAGTACTTC. It translates to CASSLVMDVTYEQYF. V is TRBV7-8 and J is TRBJ2-7; the D is unclear. The CDR3 consists of 15 residues. The V end was cut by 1 base, the J end by 2 bases, with 12 bases between. From germline, CDR1 is SGHVS and CDR2 FQNEAQ.

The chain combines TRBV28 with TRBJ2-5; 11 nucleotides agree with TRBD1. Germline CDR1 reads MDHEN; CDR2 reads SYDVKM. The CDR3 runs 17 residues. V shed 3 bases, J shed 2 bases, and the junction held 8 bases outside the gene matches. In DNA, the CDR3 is TGTGCCAGCAGTTTCACCCCGGGGACAGGGGGACAAGAGACCCAGTACTTC. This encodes CASSFTPGTGGQETQYF. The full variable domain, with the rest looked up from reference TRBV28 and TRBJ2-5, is DVKVTQSSRYLVKRTGEKVFLECVQDMDHENMFWYRQDPGLGLRLIYFSYDVKMKEKGDIPEGYSVSREKKERFSLILESASTNQTSMYLCASSFTPGTGGQETQYFGPGTRLLVL.

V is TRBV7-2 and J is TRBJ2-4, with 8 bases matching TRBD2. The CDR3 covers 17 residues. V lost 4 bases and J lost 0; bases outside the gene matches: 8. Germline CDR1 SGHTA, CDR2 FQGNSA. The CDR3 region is CASSSMPGGLAKNIQYF. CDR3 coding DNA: TGTGCCAGCAGCTCAATGCCGGGGGGGTTAGCCAAAAACATTCAGTACTTC.

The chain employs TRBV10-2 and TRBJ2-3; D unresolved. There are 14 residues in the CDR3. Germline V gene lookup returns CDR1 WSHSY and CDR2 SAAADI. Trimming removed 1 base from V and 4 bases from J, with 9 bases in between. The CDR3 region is CASSEWGPADTQYF. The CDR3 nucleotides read TGCGCCAGCAGTGAGTGGGGTCCCGCAGATACGCAGTATTTT.

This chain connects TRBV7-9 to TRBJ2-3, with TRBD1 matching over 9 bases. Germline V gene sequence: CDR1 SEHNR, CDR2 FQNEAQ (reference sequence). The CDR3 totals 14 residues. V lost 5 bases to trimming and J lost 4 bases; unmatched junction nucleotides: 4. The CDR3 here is CASSRTGVADTQYF. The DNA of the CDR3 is TGTGCCAGCAGCCGGACAGGGGTGGCAGATACGCAGTATTTT.

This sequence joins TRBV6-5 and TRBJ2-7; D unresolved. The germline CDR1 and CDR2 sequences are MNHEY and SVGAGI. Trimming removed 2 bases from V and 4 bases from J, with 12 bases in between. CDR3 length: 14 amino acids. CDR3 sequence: CASSYGIRLYEQYF. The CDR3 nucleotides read TGTGCCAGCAGTTACGGTATAAGGCTATACGAGCAGTACTTC.

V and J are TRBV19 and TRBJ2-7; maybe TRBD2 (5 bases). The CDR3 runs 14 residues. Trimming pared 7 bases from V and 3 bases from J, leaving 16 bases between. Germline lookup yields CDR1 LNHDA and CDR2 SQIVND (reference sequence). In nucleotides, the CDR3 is TGTGCCAGTACCCCCCGACTATTCGACTACGAGCAGTACTTC. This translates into CASTPRLFDYEQYF.

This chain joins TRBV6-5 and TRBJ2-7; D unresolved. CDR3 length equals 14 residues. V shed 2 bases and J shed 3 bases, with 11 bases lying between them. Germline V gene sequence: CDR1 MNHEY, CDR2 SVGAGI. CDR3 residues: CASSYGTENYEQYF. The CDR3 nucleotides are TGTGCCAGCAGTTACGGCACAGAGAACTACGAGCAGTACTTC.

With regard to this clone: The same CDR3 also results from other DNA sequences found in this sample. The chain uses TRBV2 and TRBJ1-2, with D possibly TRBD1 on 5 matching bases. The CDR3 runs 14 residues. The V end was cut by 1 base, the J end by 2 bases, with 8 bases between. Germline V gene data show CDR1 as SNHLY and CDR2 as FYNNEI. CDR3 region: CASSEGGSNYGYTF. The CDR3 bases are TGTGCCAGCAGTGAAGGGGGCTCCAACTATGGCTACACCTTC.

The CDR3 nucleotides are TGTGCCAGCAGCTTGGATCCCCGGACTAGCGGGAGGGCCGAGCAGTACTTC. Amino acids: CASSLDPRTSGRAEQYF. The chain recombines TRBV11-2 with TRBJ2-7; TRBD2 agrees at 15 bases. Germline CDR1 SGHAT, CDR2 FQNNGV. V trimming: 3 bases; J trimming: 6 bases; junction bases outside the gene matches: 9. The CDR3 is made up of 17 amino acids.